These 14 T cell receptor beta chains originate from one sample sequenced in a study of blood T cell repertoires in COVID-19. Sequencing was performed with immunoSEQ multiplex PCR; in TCRdb, only in-frame clones are kept and a portion is missing. The repertoire holds some 270,000 clones, 86% seen once, with about 8.8% in the top ten. The sequenced sample was peripheral blood. The origin of the receptors is a man aged 35 to 55 with active or convalescent COVID-19.

The rearrangement links TRBV30 to TRBJ1-4; D remains unclear. In germline, CDR1 is GTSNPN, CDR2 SVGIG (reference sequence). This CDR3 contains 13 residues. V was trimmed by 2 bases and J by 6 bases, leaving 10 bases between them. This CDR3 reads CAWSSSSDEKLFF. Here the CDR3 DNA reads TGTGCCTGGAGTTCCTCGTCGGATGAAAAACTGTTTTTT.

This clone is a singleton in its sample. The chain joins TRBV27 to TRBJ2-2, with TRBD2 matching 7 bases. There are 15 residues in the CDR3. Germline V CDR1 and CDR2: MNHEY, SMNVEV (reference sequence). V was pared by 5 bases and J by 6 bases, with 9 bases of the junction left unmatched. The DNA of the CDR3 is TGTGCCAGCAGTCCGAGCGGGGCGGGGGCCGGGGAGCTGTTTTTT. Protein sequence: CASSPSGAGAGELFF.

The V and J genes are TRBV5-5 and TRBJ1-2; 8 nucleotides agree with TRBD1. V shed 3 bases, J shed 7 bases, and the junction held 11 bases outside the gene matches. The CDR3 is made up of 15 amino acids. Germline values: CDR1 SGHKS, CDR2 YYEKEE (reference sequence). In nucleotides, the CDR3 is TGTGCCAGCAGCTCGGAAGGACAGGGTCGAGGTGGCTACACCTTC. It translates to CASSSEGQGRGGYTF.

The V call is TRBV5-1, the J call TRBJ1-6, with D unclear. CDR1 is SGHRS and CDR2 is YFSETQ in the germline V gene. Deletions cut 0 bases from V and 7 bases from J, with 11 bases between. This CDR3 contains 15 residues. CDR3 in amino acids: CASSLAVAQNSPLHF. The CDR3 nucleotides read TGCGCCAGCAGCTTGGCCGTGGCTCAAAATTCACCCCTCCACTTT.

This clone was seen once. This chain joins TRBV7-3 and TRBJ1-2; D unclear. CDR1 is SGHTA and CDR2 is FQGTGA in the germline V gene. This CDR3 comprises 14 residues. Trimming took 6 bases from V and 5 from J, leaving 16 bases between them. The CDR3 DNA is TGTGCCAGCAGTCCTGATCCGCACAGATATGGCTACACCTTC. This translates into CASSPDPHRYGYTF. Combining the CDR3 with reference TRBV7-3 and TRBJ1-2 gives the whole variable domain GAGVSQTPSNKVTEKGKYVELRCDPISGHTALYWYRQSLGQGPEFLIYFQGTGAADDSGLPNDRFFAVRPEGSVSTLKIQRTERGDSAVYLCASSPDPHRYGYTFGSGTRLTVV.

The gene calls are TRBV28 and TRBJ1-6; TRBD1 matches 10 bases. V lost 8 bases and J lost 5; bases outside the gene matches: 12. CDR1 and CDR2 (germline): MDHEN, SYDVKM. CDR3 length: 17 amino acids. The CDR3 DNA sequence: TGTGCCAGCGACCCCTCCGGGACAGGGGCGGATAATTCACCCCTCCACTTT. It encodes CASDPSGTGADNSPLHF. The full variable domain, with the rest looked up from reference TRBV28 and TRBJ1-6, is DVKVTQSSRYLVKRTGEKVFLECVQDMDHENMFWYRQDPGLGLRLIYFSYDVKMKEKGDIPEGYSVSREKKERFSLILESASTNQTSMYLCASDPSGTGADNSPLHFGNGTRLTVT.

The chain employs TRBV7-9 and TRBJ2-7; D unclear. The germline V gene encodes CDR1 SEHNR and CDR2 FQNEAQ (reference sequence). V lost 6 bases, J lost 4 bases, and 10 bases lay in between. The CDR3 is 12 amino acids. The CDR3 nucleotides are TGTGCCAGCAGACCCCTGGCATACGAGCAGTACTTC. It is translated as CASRPLAYEQYF.

This chain joins TRBV29-1 and TRBJ2-1; perhaps TRBD2 as D (5 bases). The V gene's germline CDR1 is SQVTM and CDR2 ANQGSEA. CDR3 length: 15 residues. The ends were cut back, 6 bases at V and 0 bases at J, with 15 bases in the middle. CDR3 coding DNA: TGCAGCGTCCGAGCGGACCGGAGCTCCTACAATGAGCAGTTCTTC. It translates to CSVRADRSSYNEQFF.

The rearrangement joins TRBV9 to TRBJ1-1, with a tentative D call TRBD1 (6 bases). Germline V lookup: CDR1 SGDLS, CDR2 YYNGEE. The CDR3 runs 17 residues. With 0 bases removed from V and 0 bases from J, the gap between germline ends came to 15 bases. The CDR3 loop is CASSVVPGDSMNTEAFF. The DNA for the CDR3 is TGTGCCAGCAGCGTAGTACCAGGGGATTCGATGAACACTGAAGCTTTCTTT.

The V call is TRBV19, the J call TRBJ2-1, with 8 positions matching TRBD2. V lost 4 bases and J lost 7; bases outside the gene matches: 6. This CDR3 comprises 14 residues. CDR1 is LNHDA, CDR2 SQIVND, per germline (reference sequence). For the CDR3, the DNA is TGTGCCAGTAGTAGGAGGACTAGCCGTAATGAGCAGTTCTTC. This gives the protein CASSRRTSRNEQFF.

The chain carries TRBV6-5 and TRBJ1-5; 8 nucleotides align to TRBD1. Unmatched junction bases numbered 6, after V lost 7 bases and J lost 4 bases. CDR1 is MNHEY and CDR2 is SVGAGI in the germline V gene. The CDR3 length is 14 residues. The CDR3 region is CASIRQGTNQPQHF. The CDR3 nucleotides read TGTGCCAGCATCCGACAGGGGACGAATCAGCCCCAGCATTTT.

This chain uses TRBV5-1 with TRBJ1-2; 7 nucleotides match TRBD1. The CDR3 is 15 residues long. Losses at the gene ends were 4 bases for V and 0 bases for J; bases not matched to a gene: 6. Per germline, CDR1 SGHRS and CDR2 YFSETQ. This CDR3 is CASSQETGTNYGYTF. CDR3 in DNA: TGCGCCAGCAGCCAGGAGACAGGGACTAACTATGGCTACACCTTC.

This chain uses TRBV10-1 with TRBJ1-3, with TRBD1 as a possible D gene (5 bases). The CDR3 runs 17 residues. Germline CDR1 and CDR2: WNHNN and SYGVQD (reference sequence). Trimming took 6 bases from V and 0 from J, leaving 18 bases between them. The CDR3 here is CASRKWGPPISGNTIYF. The CDR3 DNA sequence: TGCGCCAGCAGAAAGTGGGGCCCACCTATCTCTGGAAACACCATATATTTT.

This chain joins TRBV27 and TRBJ1-1; D possibly corresponds to TRBD1 (6 bases). The germline V gene encodes CDR1 MNHEY and CDR2 SMNVEV (reference sequence). The CDR3 is 13 residues long. The germline V and J ends were trimmed by 5 bases and 5 bases, with 12 bases remaining between them. The CDR3, as DNA: TGTGCCAGCAGTAAGGGGGGGCGGACTGAAGCTTTCTTT. It specifies CASSKGGRTEAFF.